This is a list of T cell receptor beta chains from one sample in a study of T cells after yellow fever vaccination. Each CDR3 protein is one row after TCRdb ran MiXCR on the 5' RACE reads. The repertoire includes hundreds of thousands of distinct CDR3 sequences, about 9.5% of them detected once, and 15% to 20% sits in the top ten. The sample consisted of PBMCs, taken on the day of the first yellow fever vaccination. These receptors originate from a man younger than 30 who received the YFV17D yellow fever vaccine. The CDR3 runs from the conserved cysteine through the conserved F or W. Fields, in order: D gene, J gene, V gene, clone size, CDR3 DNA, CDR3 protein. The D gene is left open where the match is weak. A row's size may be missing; if present it is once, few, many or a size class.

>NA|TRBJ2-5|TRBV5-1|few
TGCGCCAGCAGCCGGGGGACTTCGGGCCAAGAGACCCAGTACTTC
CASSRGTSGQETQYF
>NA|TRBJ2-6|TRBV7-9|NA
TGTGCCAGCAGCTTCACTTCTGGGGCCAACGTCCTGACTTTC
CASSFTSGANVLTF
>NA|TRBJ1-3|TRBV5-6|NA
TGTGCCAGCAGGGGAGAAGGCGCAGGGGATGGAAACACCATATATTTT
CASRGEGAGDGNTIYF
>NA|TRBJ1-1|TRBV7-9|many
TGTGCCAGCAGCTCGCGACAGGCGACGATGAACACTGAAGCTTTCTTT
CASSSRQATMNTEAFF
>TRBD1|TRBJ1-2|TRBV7-2|NA
TGTGCCAGCAGCTTCGGGACAGTGGGGCATGGCTACACCTTC
CASSFGTVGHGYTF
>NA|TRBJ2-1|TRBV4-1|few
TGCGCCAGCAGCCAAGGAATCAATGAGCAGTTCTTC
CASSQGINEQFF
>TRBD2|TRBJ2-3|TRBV29-1|NA
TGCAGCGTTGTCGGGGGGGCCTCAGATACGCAGTATTTT
CSVVGGASDTQYF
>TRBD1|TRBJ1-2|TRBV5-1|many
TGCGCCAGCAGCCGGGACAGGGGAACTTATGGCTACACCTTC
CASSRDRGTYGYTF
>NA|TRBJ2-1|TRBV24-1|NA
TGTGCCACCAGTGACCCACCCCGGGGCCACGATGAGCAGTTCTTC
CATSDPPRGHDEQFF
>TRBD2|TRBJ2-7|TRBV4-1|NA
TGCGCCAGCAGCCATACTAGCGACTCCTACGAGCAGTACTTC
CASSHTSDSYEQYF
>NA|TRBJ1-3|TRBV7-2|few
TGTGCCAGCAGCTACGGATCAGGGACGGACACCATATATTTT
CASSYGSGTDTIYF
>NA|TRBJ2-3|TRBV4-3|many
TGCGCCAGCAGCCGCTCGGGGGCACAAGATACGCAGTATTTT
CASSRSGAQDTQYF
>NA|TRBJ1-6|TRBV30|NA
TGTGCCTGGGAGCGATATAATTCACCCCTCCACTTT
CAWERYNSPLHF
>NA|TRBJ2-5|TRBV5-1|many
TGCGCCAGCAGATCCGGGACGGAACAAGAGACCCAGTACTTC
CASRSGTEQETQYF
>NA|TRBJ2-3|TRBV5-1|NA
TGCGCCAGCCATTGCACAGATACGCAGTATTTT
CASHCTDTQYF
>NA|TRBJ2-3|TRBV5-5|many
TGTGCCAGCAGCCCCCTGACGGGAGCCCCCACAGATACGCAGTATTTT
CASSPLTGAPTDTQYF
>TRBD1|TRBJ2-1|TRBV4-3|many
TGCGCCAGCAGTCGGGCCGGGACAGGGGGGAACAATGAGCAGTTCTTC
CASSRAGTGGNNEQFF
>TRBD1|TRBJ1-2|TRBV5-1|NA
TGCGCCAGCAGATATGGGACAGCGGATGTTGCTGGCTACACCTTC
CASRYGTADVAGYTF
>TRBD2|TRBJ2-1|TRBV9|NA
TGTGCCAGCAGCCCTCGACTAGCGAGAAGCTCCTACAATGAGCAGTTCTTC
CASSPRLARSSYNEQFF
>TRBD2|TRBJ2-1|TRBV6-2/TRBV6-3|NA
TGTGCCAGCAGACTCGATAGCGGGGGACCCAATGAGCAGTTCTTC
CASRLDSGGPNEQFF
>TRBD1|TRBJ2-7|TRBV19|NA
TGTGCCAGTAGTATCCGGACAGGGTTCTACGAGCAGTACTTC
CASSIRTGFYEQYF
>NA|TRBJ2-2|TRBV6-5|many
TGTGCCAGCGGCAGGTTCACCGGGGAGCTGTTTTTT
CASGRFTGELFF
>NA|TRBJ2-3|TRBV10-3|few
TGTGCCATCAGACCCGGGACCTACACAGATACGCAGTATTTT
CAIRPGTYTDTQYF
>NA|TRBJ2-5|TRBV12-3/TRBV12-4|NA
TGTGCCAGCAGTCCCGCGGGCGGGGTAACCCGGGAGACCCAGTACTTC
CASSPAGGVTRETQYF
>NA|TRBJ1-1|TRBV12-3/TRBV12-4|few
TGTGCCAGCAGTTTACTGGGGGCGCAAGCTGAAGCTTTCTTT
CASSLLGAQAEAFF
>NA|TRBJ2-7|TRBV5-1|many
TGCGCCAGTACAAGAAGCAGGGGACACGAGCAGTACTTC
CASTRSRGHEQYF
>NA|TRBJ1-6|TRBV7-9|NA
TGTGCCAGCAGCTCGACTCCGTATGGTTCACCCCTCCACTTT
CASSSTPYGSPLHF
>TRBD2|TRBJ2-3|TRBV29-1|many
TGCAGCGCCACTAGCGGGAGATACACAGATACGCAGTATTTT
CSATSGRYTDTQYF
>NA|TRBJ1-5|TRBV6-6|many
TGTGCCAGCACCTTGTATGGTCAGCCCCAGCATTTT
CASTLYGQPQHF
>TRBD1|TRBJ1-1|TRBV5-1|few
TGCGCCAGCAGCTCAGCCGGGACAGTGAACACTGAAGCTTTCTTT
CASSSAGTVNTEAFF
>NA|TRBJ2-2|TRBV20-1|few
TGCAGTGCTAGAGATCAGACAGGCAGGGGCGGGGAGCTGTTTTTT
CSARDQTGRGGELFF
>NA|TRBJ2-5|TRBV18|few
TGTGCCAGCTCACCACCGAGTCCCTCCTCTCCGGGCCTTGGGGGGACCCAGTACTTC
CASSPPSPSSPGLGGTQYF
>NA|TRBJ1-2|TRBV5-5|many
TGTGCCAGCAGCTTGGAGTGGGGGGGCGATGGCTACACCTTC
CASSLEWGGDGYTF
>NA|TRBJ2-1|TRBV7-2|few
TGTGCCAGCAGCTTAATCACAGCGGACAATGAGCAGTTCTTC
CASSLITADNEQFF
>TRBD2|TRBJ2-1|TRBV20-1|NA
TGCAGTGCTAGAGAGTACGGCGGGGGGGTCTACAAATCCTACAATGAGCAGTTCTTC
CSAREYGGGVYKSYNEQFF
>TRBD1|TRBJ1-1|TRBV20-1|NA
TGCAGTGCTTTCCGCTTACAGGGGGTGAAAGCTTTCTTT
CSAFRLQGVKAFF
>NA|TRBJ1-2|TRBV7-9|few
TGTGCCAGCAGCCCCGCTTTTTCCCCTCAGGGGCGCTATGGCTACACCTTC
CASSPAFSPQGRYGYTF
>TRBD2|TRBJ2-7|TRBV4-2|few
TGTGCCAGCAGCCAAGATCTCTGGCTGGGCGGGGGGCCGGACTACGAGCAGTACTTC
CASSQDLWLGGGPDYEQYF
>TRBD1|TRBJ2-5|TRBV7-2|NA
TGTGCCAGCAGCTTAGGGGGGACAGGACGGCTGGAGACCCAGTACTTC
CASSLGGTGRLETQYF
>TRBD2|TRBJ2-3|TRBV5-1|few
TGCGCCAGCAGCTTACCTAGCGGGGGCCCTACAGATACGCAGTATTTT
CASSLPSGGPTDTQYF
>TRBD2|TRBJ2-6|TRBV18|NA
TGTGCCAGCTCAACGGGGGGAGCCGGGGCCAACGTCCTGACTTTC
CASSTGGAGANVLTF
>TRBD1|TRBJ2-4|TRBV20-1|NA
TGCAGTGCCCGGGACAGTAAAAACATTCAGTACTTC
CSARDSKNIQYF
>NA|TRBJ2-1|TRBV5-1|few
TGCGCCAGCAGCGGGGGTCTTGAGCAGTTCTTC
CASSGGLEQFF
>TRBD1|TRBJ1-1|TRBV5-1|many
TGCGCCAGCAGCTTTTCCCGGACAGGAACCCTTATGAACACTGAAGCTTTCTTT
CASSFSRTGTLMNTEAFF
>NA|TRBJ1-2|TRBV12-3/TRBV12-4|many
TGTGCCAGCAGTTTAAAGTCCAGGAACTATGGCTACACCTTC
CASSLKSRNYGYTF
>TRBD2|TRBJ2-5|TRBV27|NA
TGTGCCAGCAGTCCAACTAGCGGGGGGGCCCCAGAGACCCAGTACTTC
CASSPTSGGAPETQYF
>NA|TRBJ1-1|TRBV4-3|NA
TGCGCCAGCAGCCAAGATGGGTCGAAGGCCACTGAAGCTTTCTTT
CASSQDGSKATEAFF
>NA|TRBJ1-2|TRBV7-9|NA
TGTGCCAGCAGCTTACAGGAAAACTATGGCTACACCTTC
CASSLQENYGYTF
>TRBD2|TRBJ2-5|TRBV9|many
TGTGCCAGCAGCGTAGGGACTAGCGGGGGAGAGACCCAGTACTTC
CASSVGTSGGETQYF
>TRBD2|TRBJ2-7|TRBV6-5|NA
TGTGCCAGCAGTTACTCCGGGACCGCGGGGGGTCTGGACTACGAGCAGTACTTC
CASSYSGTAGGLDYEQYF
>NA|TRBJ1-2|TRBV11-2|NA
TGTGCCAGCAGCTTAGTCGGGGGTCCCTATGGCTACACCTTC
CASSLVGGPYGYTF
>NA|TRBJ1-5|TRBV13|few
TGTGCCAGCAGCTCTAGGGGCGGGGGACCTCAGCCCCAGCATTTT
CASSSRGGGPQPQHF
>NA|TRBJ1-2|TRBV27|NA
TGTGCCAGTACCCGTATCGGACAGAGCTATGGCTACACCTTC
CASTRIGQSYGYTF
>NA|TRBJ2-7|TRBV2|NA
TGTGCCAGCACGGGGGCCCTATACGAGCAGTACTTC
CASTGALYEQYF
>NA|TRBJ2-7|TRBV5-8|NA
TGTGCCAGCAGCGGGGGGCCTTTCTCCTACGAGCAGTACTTC
CASSGGPFSYEQYF
>NA|TRBJ2-7|TRBV7-9|few
TGTGCCAGCAGCTCCGGGGACCCCTTGAACGAGCAGTACTTC
CASSSGDPLNEQYF